The 7 T cell receptor beta chains below come from one sample, sequenced in a study of monozygotic twins with cystic fibrosis (dated by TCRdb to the early 2020s). Library preparation used the immunoSEQ multiplex PCR assay. TCRdb limited this immuneACCESS table to in-frame rearrangements with V and J called. A share of clones is missing; checked studies link under half to unresolved V genes, and the rest is unexplained. The sample includes about 36,000 clones, with approximately 80% observed a single time. Around 1.7% of the sample is in the top ten clones. The specimen sequenced was blood. These receptors all stem from a girl aged 2-10 years with cystic fibrosis.

The CDR3 loop reads CASRRTDQETQYF. In nucleotides, the CDR3 is TGTGCCAGCAGAAGGACGGACCAAGAGACCCAGTACTTC. The chain has TRBV6-5 and TRBJ2-5; the D is unclear. The CDR3 runs to 13 residues. Germline CDR1 MNHEY, CDR2 SVGAGI. The V and J ends lost 6 bases and 0 bases respectively, with 8 bases between them.

A few counts support this clone. The chain employs TRBV2 and TRBJ1-5; D may be TRBD1 (5 bases). Trimming cost V 0 bases and J 4 bases, with 7 bases left between them. Germline lookup yields CDR1 SNHLY and CDR2 FYNNEI. The CDR3 totals 14 residues. CDR3 nucleotide sequence: TGTGCCAGCAGTGAAGCTGGGGCGAATCAGCCCCAGCATTTT. As protein: CASSEAGANQPQHF.

The chain uses TRBV7-2 and TRBJ1-1; D not certain. This CDR3 spans 13 amino acids. Germline V gene data show CDR1 as SGHTA and CDR2 as FQGNSA. Trimming took 3 bases from V and 1 from J, leaving 6 bases between them. This CDR3 reads CASSFSKNTEAFF. CDR3 DNA: TGTGCCAGCAGCTTTTCCAAGAACACTGAAGCTTTCTTT. The variable domain in full, with the rest retrieved from reference TRBV7-2 and TRBJ1-1, is GAGVSQSPSNKVTEKGKDVELRCDPISGHTALYWYRQSLGQGLEFLIYFQGNSAPDKSGLPSDRFSAERTGGSVSTLTIQRTQQEDSAVYLCASSFSKNTEAFFGQGTRLTVV.

The chain combines TRBV30 with TRBJ1-1; D might be TRBD1 (5 bases). V was trimmed by 3 bases and J by 4 bases, leaving 24 bases between them. The CDR3 is made up of 17 amino acids. The germline V gene has CDR1 GTSNPN and CDR2 SVGIG (reference sequence). DNA for the CDR3: TGTGCCTGGAGAAACTCGGGGGGGTGGCCGGAGGGCACTGAAGCTTTCTTT. Translating it yields CAWRNSGGWPEGTEAFF.

V is TRBV9 and J is TRBJ1-1; 8 bases map to TRBD1. The V gene's germline CDR1 is SGDLS and CDR2 YYNGEE. Trimming removed 3 bases from V and 6 bases from J; junction bases left unmatched: 7. This CDR3 contains 14 residues. CDR3 region: CASSAVTGVPEAFF. In DNA, the CDR3 is TGTGCCAGCAGCGCAGTGACAGGGGTCCCTGAAGCTTTCTTT.

This clone was observed a single time. This sequence joins TRBV30 and TRBJ2-5; no firm D call. The V gene's germline CDR1 is GTSNPN and CDR2 SVGIG (reference sequence). The CDR3 spans 13 residues. The germline V and J ends were trimmed by 2 bases and 3 bases, with 10 bases remaining between them. In DNA form, the CDR3 reads TGTGCCTGGAGTACCGTCTGGGAAGAGACCCAGTACTTC. It yields the protein CAWSTVWEETQYF.

The chain couples TRBV6-1 to TRBJ1-4, with D possibly matching TRBD1 (6 bases). The CDR3 loop spans 15 amino acids. V was pared by 10 bases and J by 4 bases, with 19 bases between. CDR1 and CDR2 from the germline V gene are MNHNS and SASEGT. The CDR3 DNA follows: TGTGCCACCCATTTAACCAACAGGGATAATGAAAAACTGTTTTTT. Amino acids: CATHLTNRDNEKLFF.